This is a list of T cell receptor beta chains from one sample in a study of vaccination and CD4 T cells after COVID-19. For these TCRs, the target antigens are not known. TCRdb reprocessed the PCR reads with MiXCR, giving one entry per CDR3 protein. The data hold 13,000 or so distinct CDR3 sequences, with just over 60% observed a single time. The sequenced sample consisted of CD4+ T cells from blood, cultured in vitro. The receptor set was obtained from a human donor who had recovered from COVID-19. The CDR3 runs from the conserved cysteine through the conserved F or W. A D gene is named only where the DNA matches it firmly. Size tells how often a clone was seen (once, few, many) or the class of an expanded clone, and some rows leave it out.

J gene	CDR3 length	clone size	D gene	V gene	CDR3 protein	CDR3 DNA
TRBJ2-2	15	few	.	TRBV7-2	CASTTVRGSTGELFF	TGTGCCAGCACCACAGTAAGGGGGAGTACCGGGGAGCTGTTTTTT
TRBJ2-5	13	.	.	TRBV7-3	CASSRNNQETQYF	TGTGCCAGCAGCCGGAACAACCAAGAGACCCAGTACTTC
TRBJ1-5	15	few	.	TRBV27	CASRPRQAFNQPQHF	TGTGCCAGCAGACCGCGACAGGCTTTCAATCAGCCCCAGCATTTT
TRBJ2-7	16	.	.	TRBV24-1	CATSDASEGRVYEQYF	TGTGCCACCAGTGATGCCTCAGAAGGCAGGGTCTACGAGCAGTACTTC
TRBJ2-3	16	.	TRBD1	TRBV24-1	CATSDRGQGSTDTQYF	TGTGCCACCAGTGACCGCGGACAGGGATCCACAGATACGCAGTATTTT
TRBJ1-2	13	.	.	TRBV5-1	CASSLARGDGYTF	TGCGCCAGCAGCTTGGCCAGGGGCGATGGCTACACCTTC
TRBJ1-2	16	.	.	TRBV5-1	CASSLNTRTAVYGYTF	TGCGCCAGCAGCTTGAATACTAGAACCGCAGTCTATGGCTACACCTTC
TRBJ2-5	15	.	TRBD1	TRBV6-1	CASSPGQQLGVTQYF	TGTGCCAGCAGTCCGGGACAGCAATTGGGAGTGACCCAGTACTTC
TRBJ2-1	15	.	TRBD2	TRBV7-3	CASSFRAGGRNEQFF	TGTGCCAGCAGCTTTCGCGCGGGGGGGCGCAATGAGCAGTTCTTC
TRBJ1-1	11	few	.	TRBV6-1	CASTPNTEAFF	TGTGCCAGCACGCCAAACACTGAAGCTTTCTTT
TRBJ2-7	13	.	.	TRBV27	CASSLGFSYEQYF	TGTGCCAGCAGTTTGGGATTCTCCTACGAGCAGTACTTC